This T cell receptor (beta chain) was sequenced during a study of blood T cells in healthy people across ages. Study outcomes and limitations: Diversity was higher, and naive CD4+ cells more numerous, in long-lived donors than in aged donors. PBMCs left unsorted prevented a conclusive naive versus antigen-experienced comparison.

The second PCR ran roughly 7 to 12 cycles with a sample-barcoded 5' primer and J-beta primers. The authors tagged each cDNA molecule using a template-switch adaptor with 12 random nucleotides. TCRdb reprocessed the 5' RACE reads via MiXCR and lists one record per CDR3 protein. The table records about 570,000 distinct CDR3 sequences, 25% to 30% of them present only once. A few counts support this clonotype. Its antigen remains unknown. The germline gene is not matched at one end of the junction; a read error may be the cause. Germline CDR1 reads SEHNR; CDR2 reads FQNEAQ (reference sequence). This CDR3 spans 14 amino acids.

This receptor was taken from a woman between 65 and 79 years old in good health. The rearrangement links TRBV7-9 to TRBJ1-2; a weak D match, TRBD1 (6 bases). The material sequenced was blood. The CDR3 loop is CSSNPITGSDGYTF. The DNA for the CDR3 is TGTTCCAGCAACCCCATCACAGGGTCGGATGGCTACACCTTC.